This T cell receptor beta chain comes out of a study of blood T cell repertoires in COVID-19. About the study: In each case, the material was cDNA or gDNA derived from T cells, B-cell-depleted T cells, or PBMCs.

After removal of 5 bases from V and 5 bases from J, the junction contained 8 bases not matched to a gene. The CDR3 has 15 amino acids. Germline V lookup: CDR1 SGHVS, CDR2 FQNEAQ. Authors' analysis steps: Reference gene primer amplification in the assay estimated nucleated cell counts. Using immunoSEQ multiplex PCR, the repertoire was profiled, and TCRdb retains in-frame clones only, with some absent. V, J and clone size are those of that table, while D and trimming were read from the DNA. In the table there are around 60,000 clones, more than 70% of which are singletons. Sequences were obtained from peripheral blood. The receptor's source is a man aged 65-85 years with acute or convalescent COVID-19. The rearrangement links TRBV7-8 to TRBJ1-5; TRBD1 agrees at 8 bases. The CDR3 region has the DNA TGTGCCAGCAGCGGACAGGGTGGGTTGTATCAGCCCCAGCATTTT. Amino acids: CASSGQGGLYQPQHF.